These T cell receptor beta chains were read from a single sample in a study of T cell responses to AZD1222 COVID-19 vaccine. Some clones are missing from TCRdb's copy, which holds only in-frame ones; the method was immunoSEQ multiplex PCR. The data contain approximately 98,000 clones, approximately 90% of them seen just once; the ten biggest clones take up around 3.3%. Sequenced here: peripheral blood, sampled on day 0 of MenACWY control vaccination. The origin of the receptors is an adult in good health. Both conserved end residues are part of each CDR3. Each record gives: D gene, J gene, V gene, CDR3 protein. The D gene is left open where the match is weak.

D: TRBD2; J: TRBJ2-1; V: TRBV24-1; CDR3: CATSDSTSGGPLSYNEQFF
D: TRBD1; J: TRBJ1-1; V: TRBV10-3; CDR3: CAISANRGIMNTEAFF
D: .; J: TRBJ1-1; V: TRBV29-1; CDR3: CSVGGEGAEAFF
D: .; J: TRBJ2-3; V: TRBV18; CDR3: CASSPGGLGTDTQYF
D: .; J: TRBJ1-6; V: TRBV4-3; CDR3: CASSQRLSNSPLHF
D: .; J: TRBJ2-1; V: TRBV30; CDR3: CAWSPGGEQFF
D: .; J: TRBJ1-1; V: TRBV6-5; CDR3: CASSLQKDTEAFF
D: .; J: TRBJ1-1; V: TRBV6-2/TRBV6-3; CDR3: CASSKTGDLTEAFF
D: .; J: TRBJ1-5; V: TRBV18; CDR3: CASSPLVGGDQPQHF
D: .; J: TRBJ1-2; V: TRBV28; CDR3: CASSLFPGAGSYGYTF
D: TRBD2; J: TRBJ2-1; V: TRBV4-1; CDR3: CASSHPLLAGGLNEQFF
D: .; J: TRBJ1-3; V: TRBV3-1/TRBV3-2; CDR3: CASSQEENTIYF
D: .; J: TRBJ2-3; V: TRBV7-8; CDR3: CASSLVASPSTDTQYF
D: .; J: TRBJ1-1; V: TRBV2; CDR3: CASGLQNTEAFF
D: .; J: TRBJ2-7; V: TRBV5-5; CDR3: CASSLASAGTYEQYF
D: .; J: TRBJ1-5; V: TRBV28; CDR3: CASSWGGNQPQHF
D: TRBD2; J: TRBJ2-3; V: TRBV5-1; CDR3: CASSPTGGLDTQYF
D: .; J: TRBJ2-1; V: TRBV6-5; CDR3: CASRGGGDPYNEQFF
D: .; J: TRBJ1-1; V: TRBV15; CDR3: CATSRGGTSNTEAFF
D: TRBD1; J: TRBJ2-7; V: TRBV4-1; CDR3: CASSQLQGAYEQYF
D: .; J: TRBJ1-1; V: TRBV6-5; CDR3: CASRTALNTEAFF
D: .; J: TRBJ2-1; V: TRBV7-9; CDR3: CASSFSTPSGPPNEQFF
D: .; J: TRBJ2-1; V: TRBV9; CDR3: CASSARQPGGEQFF
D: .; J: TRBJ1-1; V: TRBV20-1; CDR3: CSASSTVNTEAFF
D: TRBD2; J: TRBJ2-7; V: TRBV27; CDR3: CASSSGPGLQVYEQYF
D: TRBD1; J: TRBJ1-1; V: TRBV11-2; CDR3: CASSPRGTGGAGTEAFF
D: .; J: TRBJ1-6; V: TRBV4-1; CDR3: CASSQDPQDTSYNSPLHF